A selection of T cell receptor beta chains follows, all from one sample in a study of blood T cell repertoires in COVID-19. Some clones are missing from TCRdb's copy, which holds only in-frame ones; the method was immunoSEQ multiplex PCR. This sample has under 200,000 clones, with over 80% found just once. The specimen sequenced was peripheral blood. The receptor set was obtained from a man aged 65-85 years who had recovered from COVID-19. The CDR3 runs from the conserved cysteine through the conserved F or W. Each record gives: V gene, clone size, D gene, J gene, CDR3 protein, CDR3 DNA. A D gene is named only where the DNA matches it firmly. Expanded clones are given a class, and other clones once, few, many or no size at all.

TRBV7-3	.	TRBD2	TRBJ2-1	CASSSTSGRAGEQFF	TGTGCCAGCAGCTCCACTAGCGGGAGGGCCGGTGAGCAGTTCTTC
TRBV18	.	.	TRBJ2-7	CASSPPVLEEQYF	TGTGCCAGCTCACCACCGGTTCTTGAGGAGCAGTACTTC
TRBV28	.	.	TRBJ1-5	CASSTGSQPQHF	TGTGCCAGCAGCACAGGGAGTCAGCCCCAGCATTTT
TRBV15	.	TRBD2	TRBJ2-7	CATSRALLAGVAYEQYF	TGTGCCACCAGCAGGGCCTTACTAGCGGGGGTTGCCTACGAGCAGTACTTC
TRBV7-2	.	.	TRBJ1-2	CASSPDLLGDYGYTF	TGTGCCAGCAGCCCGGACCTATTAGGGGACTATGGCTACACCTTC
TRBV7-3	many	TRBD1	TRBJ1-1	CASSDRGGTEAFF	TGTGCCAGCAGCGACAGGGGAGGCACTGAAGCTTTCTTT
TRBV28	.	TRBD1	TRBJ1-6	CASSPGTGIYSPLHF	TGTGCCAGCAGTCCCGGGACAGGGATATATTCACCCCTCCACTTT
TRBV29-1	.	TRBD1	TRBJ1-1	CSVRPQGVEAFF	TGCAGCGTTCGGCCCCAGGGGGTTGAGGCTTTCTTT
TRBV6-5	.	TRBD1	TRBJ1-2	CASRLTGGDYGYTF	TGTGCCAGCAGGTTGACAGGGGGGGACTATGGCTACACCTTC
TRBV3-1/TRBV3-2	.	.	TRBJ1-1	CASSQDSGNTEAFF	TGTGCCAGCAGCCAAGATTCAGGGAACACTGAAGCTTTCTTT
TRBV24-1	.	.	TRBJ1-3	CATSDGRTVNTIYF	TGTGCCACCAGTGATGGGCGGACAGTAAACACCATATATTTT
TRBV19	once	.	TRBJ1-5	CASSPSEASNQPQHF	TGTGCCAGTAGTCCCTCCGAGGCAAGCAATCAGCCCCAGCATTTT
TRBV15	.	.	TRBJ1-6	CATSRAQGNSPLHF	TGTGCCACCAGCAGAGCCCAGGGTAATTCACCCCTCCACTTT
TRBV5-1	.	.	TRBJ2-6	CASSLLDSGANVLTF	TGCGCCAGCAGCTTGTTAGACTCTGGGGCCAACGTCCTGACTTTC
TRBV19	.	.	TRBJ2-3	CASSPPRGGDTQYF	TGTGCCAGTAGTCCCCCCCGCGGAGGGGATACGCAGTATTTT
TRBV7-2	.	.	TRBJ2-3	CASSLAVLRQPDTQYF	TGTGCCAGCAGCTTAGCGGTACTAAGACAGCCAGATACGCAGTATTTT
TRBV4-1	.	.	TRBJ2-1	CASSQIVPSYNEQFF	TGCGCCAGCAGCCAAATAGTGCCCTCCTACAATGAGCAGTTCTTC
TRBV25-1	.	TRBD1	TRBJ1-1	CASSAPQGTGGGFTEAFF	TGTGCCAGCAGTGCCCCCCAAGGGACAGGGGGCGGATTCACTGAAGCTTTCTTT
TRBV28	.	TRBD2	TRBJ2-1	CATNAGTSGLEQFF	TGTGCCACTAACGCCGGGACTAGCGGGTTAGAGCAGTTCTTC
TRBV28	once	TRBD1	TRBJ1-2	CASSVGQTNYGYTF	TGTGCCAGCAGCGTGGGACAGACTAACTATGGCTACACCTTC
TRBV5-1	.	.	TRBJ2-3	CASSLEDRYTDTQYF	TGCGCCAGCAGCTTGGAGGACAGATACACAGATACGCAGTATTTT
TRBV9	.	.	TRBJ1-1	CASSVDTGSSTEAFF	TGTGCCAGCAGCGTAGATACGGGGAGCAGCACTGAAGCTTTCTTT
TRBV6-1	few	.	TRBJ1-5	CASSDSGQYNQPQHF	TGTGCCAGCAGTGATTCTGGACAGTACAATCAGCCCCAGCATTTT
TRBV7-8	.	TRBD1	TRBJ1-1	CASSLDRGTEAFF	TGTGCCAGCAGCTTAGACAGGGGCACTGAAGCTTTCTTT
TRBV18	.	TRBD1	TRBJ2-1	CASSPQTGEAEQFF	TGTGCCAGCTCACCACAGACAGGGGAGGCTGAGCAGTTCTTC
TRBV10-2	.	.	TRBJ1-5	CASSEGDSLLNQPQHF	TGCGCCAGCAGTGAGGGAGACAGCCTCTTAAATCAGCCCCAGCATTTT